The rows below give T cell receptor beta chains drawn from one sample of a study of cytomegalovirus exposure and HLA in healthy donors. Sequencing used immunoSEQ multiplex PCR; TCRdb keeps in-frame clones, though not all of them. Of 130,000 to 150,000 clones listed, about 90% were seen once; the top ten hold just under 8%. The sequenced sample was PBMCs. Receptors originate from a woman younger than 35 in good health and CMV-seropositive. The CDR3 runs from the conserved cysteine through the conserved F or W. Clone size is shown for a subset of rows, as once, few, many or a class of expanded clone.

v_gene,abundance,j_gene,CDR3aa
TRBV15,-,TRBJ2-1,CATSSSLEKFF
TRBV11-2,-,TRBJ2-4,CATIRTSGKNIQYF
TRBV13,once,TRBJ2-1,CASSQLNSRGFF
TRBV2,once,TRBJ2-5,CASSERAETQYF
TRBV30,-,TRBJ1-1,CAWGEWGDAFF
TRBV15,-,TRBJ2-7,CATSRGGPGVSYEQYF
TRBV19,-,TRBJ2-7,CASMSDRGPYEQYF
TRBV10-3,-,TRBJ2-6,CAISESDSRSGANVLTF
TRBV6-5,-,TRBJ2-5,CASSYFGQGGETQYF
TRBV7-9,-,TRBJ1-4,CASSLAEGVNEKLFF
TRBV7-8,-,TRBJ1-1,CASSPWGQLEAFF
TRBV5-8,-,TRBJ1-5,CASRGDRNQPQHF
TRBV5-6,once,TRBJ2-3,CASSQTHGGQGGTDTQYF
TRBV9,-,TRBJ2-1,CASSKDRGRNEQFF
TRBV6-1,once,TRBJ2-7,CASRRGVHEQYF
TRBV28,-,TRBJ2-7,CASSLSLAGGLTNSYEQYF
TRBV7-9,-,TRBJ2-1,CASRGQSSYNEQFF
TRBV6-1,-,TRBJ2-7,CASSMGQPYEQYF
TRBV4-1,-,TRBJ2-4,CASSPQVKNIQYF
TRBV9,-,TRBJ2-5,CASSAGETQYF
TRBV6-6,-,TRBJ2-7,CAADSGGYEQYF
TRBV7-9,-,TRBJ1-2,CASSGPGQGFGYTF
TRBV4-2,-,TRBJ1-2,CASSQGGDRAYTF
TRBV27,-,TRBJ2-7,CASSSLAGGSYEQYF
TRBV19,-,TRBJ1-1,CASSIEAVPAARRDEAFF
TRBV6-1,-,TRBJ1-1,CASSEFGLLTEAFF
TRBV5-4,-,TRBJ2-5,CASSLTGGQETQYF
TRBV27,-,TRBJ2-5,CASSLRASGPYQETQYF
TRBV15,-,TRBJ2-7,CATSRDVQGGYEQYF
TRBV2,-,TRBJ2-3,CASSVRFPDTQYF
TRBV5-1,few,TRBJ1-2,CASSLGQIYGYTF
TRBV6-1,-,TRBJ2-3,CASSVGLGPDTQYF
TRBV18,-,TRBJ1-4,CASSPAPGTDNEKLFF
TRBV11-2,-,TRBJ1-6,CASSFGGAQSPLHF
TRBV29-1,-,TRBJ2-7,CSVGILGRSYEQYF
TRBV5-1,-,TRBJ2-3,CASSLATSGGTSTDTQYF
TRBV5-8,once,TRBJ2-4,CASTDSYLNIQYF
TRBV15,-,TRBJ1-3,CATSRDLSGNTIYF
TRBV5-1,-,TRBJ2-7,CASSPSRYEQYF
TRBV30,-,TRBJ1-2,CAWSVGYLYGYTF
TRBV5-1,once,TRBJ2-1,CASSFPQVAGGHNEQFF
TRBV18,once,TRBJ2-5,CASSPRAGEETQYF
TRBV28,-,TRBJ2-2,CASSSVGGYTGELFF
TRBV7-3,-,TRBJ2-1,CASSPGGRDSPNEQFF
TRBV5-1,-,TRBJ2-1,CASRTTSGQNEQFF
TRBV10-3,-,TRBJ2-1,CAISGEEPHNEQFF
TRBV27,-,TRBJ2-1,CASSFSGEQFF
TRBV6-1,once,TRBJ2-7,CASSDGRQGIHEQYF
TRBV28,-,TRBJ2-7,CASSRGLAGSFLSYEQYF